This is a list of T cell receptor beta chains from one sample in a study of naive and memory T cell subsets. TCRdb fed the UMI-ligation and nested PCR reads into MiXCR, producing one record per CDR3 protein. The table includes 85,000 to 130,000 distinct CDR3 sequences, about 14% detected once. The sequencing sample was made of naive CD8+ T cells from blood. Source of these receptors: a human donor in good health. CDR3s include the opening cysteine and the closing phenylalanine or tryptophan. D genes are given only for firm matches. Rows give clone size only sometimes, using once, few, many, or a class for an expanded clone.

V gene: TRBV5-1
clone size: NA
J gene: TRBJ2-2
D gene: NA
CDR3 protein: CASSAGWNWAANTGELFF
CDR3 DNA: TGCGCCAGCAGCGCCGGGTGGAATTGGGCGGCGAACACCGGGGAGCTGTTTTTT

V gene: TRBV5-4
clone size: NA
J gene: TRBJ2-1
D gene: TRBD2
CDR3 protein: CASSLKREKNNEQFF
CDR3 DNA: TGTGCCAGCAGCTTGAAGCGGGAGAAGAACAATGAGCAGTTCTTC

V gene: TRBV13
clone size: many
J gene: TRBJ1-4
D gene: NA
CDR3 protein: CASSLERDEKLFF
CDR3 DNA: TGTGCCAGCAGCTTAGAGCGGGATGAAAAACTGTTTTTT

V gene: TRBV12-3/TRBV12-4
clone size: NA
J gene: TRBJ1-5
D gene: NA
CDR3 protein: CASSFQGPAEPQHF
CDR3 DNA: TGTGCCAGCAGTTTTCAGGGGCCGGCGGAGCCCCAGCATTTT

V gene: TRBV7-8
clone size: few
J gene: TRBJ1-6
D gene: NA
CDR3 protein: CASSLSGDFSYNSPLHF
CDR3 DNA: TGTGCCAGCAGCTTATCTGGGGATTTCTCCTATAATTCACCCCTCCACTTT

V gene: TRBV7-3
clone size: few
J gene: TRBJ2-3
D gene: TRBD2
CDR3 protein: CASSLTMGLEADTQYF
CDR3 DNA: TGTGCCAGCAGCTTAACGATGGGACTAGAGGCAGATACGCAGTATTTT

V gene: TRBV20-1
clone size: NA
J gene: TRBJ2-3
D gene: NA
CDR3 protein: CSAIIGSDTQYF
CDR3 DNA: TGCAGTGCTATCATTGGTTCAGATACGCAGTATTTT

V gene: TRBV4-3
clone size: NA
J gene: TRBJ2-2
D gene: NA
CDR3 protein: CASSQDRWNVDTGELFF
CDR3 DNA: TGCGCCAGCAGCCAAGATAGGTGGAATGTGGACACCGGGGAGCTGTTTTTT

V gene: TRBV28
clone size: NA
J gene: TRBJ2-7
D gene: NA
CDR3 protein: CASSLMGVVYEQYF
CDR3 DNA: TGTGCCAGCAGTTTAATGGGGGTAGTCTACGAGCAGTACTTC

V gene: TRBV7-8
clone size: NA
J gene: TRBJ2-1
D gene: TRBD1
CDR3 protein: CASSPWDRGNEQFF
CDR3 DNA: TGTGCCAGCAGCCCCTGGGACAGGGGTAATGAGCAGTTCTTC

V gene: TRBV2
clone size: NA
J gene: TRBJ2-3
D gene: TRBD1
CDR3 protein: CASSGPDRGGLVSTDTQYF
CDR3 DNA: TGTGCCAGCAGTGGCCCGGACAGGGGAGGGTTAGTCAGCACAGATACGCAGTATTTT

V gene: TRBV27
clone size: NA
J gene: TRBJ2-1
D gene: NA
CDR3 protein: CASSLRVGDEQFF
CDR3 DNA: TGTGCCAGCAGTTTGCGGGTGGGCGATGAGCAGTTCTTC

V gene: TRBV24-1
clone size: few
J gene: TRBJ2-5
D gene: TRBD1
CDR3 protein: CATSDRGQGVRETQYF
CDR3 DNA: TGTGCCACCAGTGACCGCGGACAGGGGGTACGGGAGACCCAGTACTTC

V gene: TRBV7-4
clone size: few
J gene: TRBJ2-7
D gene: NA
CDR3 protein: CASSLEVGLAYEQYF
CDR3 DNA: TGTGCCAGCAGCTTAGAAGTGGGGTTAGCCTACGAGCAGTACTTC

V gene: TRBV10-3
clone size: many
J gene: TRBJ2-3
D gene: NA
CDR3 protein: CAISESASSADTQYF
CDR3 DNA: TGTGCCATCAGTGAGTCGGCTAGCTCGGCAGATACGCAGTATTTT

V gene: TRBV7-3
clone size: few
J gene: TRBJ2-2
D gene: NA
CDR3 protein: CASSPDRFEGSGELFF
CDR3 DNA: TGTGCCAGCAGCCCCGACAGGTTTGAGGGGTCCGGGGAGCTGTTTTTT

V gene: TRBV7-2
clone size: NA
J gene: TRBJ2-3
D gene: TRBD2
CDR3 protein: CASSFTPGGAADTQYF
CDR3 DNA: TGTGCCAGCAGCTTCACCCCCGGGGGGGCGGCAGATACGCAGTATTTT

V gene: TRBV30
clone size: NA
J gene: TRBJ2-1
D gene: NA
CDR3 protein: CAWSVQPRGLNEQFF
CDR3 DNA: TGTGCCTGGAGTGTACAACCCCGGGGCCTCAATGAGCAGTTCTTC

V gene: TRBV4-3
clone size: many
J gene: TRBJ2-7
D gene: NA
CDR3 protein: CASSPGPAYEQYF
CDR3 DNA: TGCGCCAGCAGCCCTGGCCCCGCCTACGAGCAGTACTTC

V gene: TRBV27
clone size: NA
J gene: TRBJ2-1
D gene: NA
CDR3 protein: CASSLWGNKHNEQFF
CDR3 DNA: TGTGCCAGCAGTTTGTGGGGGAACAAGCACAATGAGCAGTTCTTC

V gene: TRBV19
clone size: many
J gene: TRBJ1-1
D gene: NA
CDR3 protein: CASSIDAGRVTEAFF
CDR3 DNA: TGTGCCAGTAGTATAGACGCGGGGAGGGTTACTGAAGCTTTCTTT

V gene: TRBV27
clone size: NA
J gene: TRBJ1-4
D gene: NA
CDR3 protein: CASSPRHPTNEKLFF
CDR3 DNA: TGTGCCAGCAGCCCTAGACATCCAACTAATGAAAAACTGTTTTTT

V gene: TRBV5-5
clone size: NA
J gene: TRBJ2-7
D gene: NA
CDR3 protein: CASSTGPDEQYF
CDR3 DNA: TGTGCCAGCAGCACAGGGCCTGACGAGCAGTACTTC

V gene: TRBV7-9
clone size: NA
J gene: TRBJ2-7
D gene: NA
CDR3 protein: CASSLQDTDEQYF
CDR3 DNA: TGTGCCAGCAGCTTACAGGACACGGACGAGCAGTACTTC

V gene: TRBV9
clone size: few
J gene: TRBJ1-5
D gene: TRBD1
CDR3 protein: CASSVGAGGNNQPQHF
CDR3 DNA: TGTGCCAGCAGCGTAGGAGCAGGGGGGAACAATCAGCCCCAGCATTTT

V gene: TRBV12-3/TRBV12-4
clone size: NA
J gene: TRBJ2-3
D gene: TRBD2
CDR3 protein: CASSLTPSGPNQGDTQYF
CDR3 DNA: TGTGCCAGCAGTTTAACCCCTAGCGGCCCAAATCAGGGAGATACGCAGTATTTT

V gene: TRBV6-5
clone size: NA
J gene: TRBJ2-5
D gene: NA
CDR3 protein: CASSTTHSQETQYF
CDR3 DNA: TGTGCCAGCAGTACCACCCACTCGCAAGAGACCCAGTACTTC

V gene: TRBV4-3
clone size: NA
J gene: TRBJ2-7
D gene: NA
CDR3 protein: CASSQDDGAGVYEQYF
CDR3 DNA: TGCGCCAGCAGCCAAGATGACGGGGCAGGGGTCTACGAGCAGTACTTC

V gene: TRBV14
clone size: few
J gene: TRBJ1-1
D gene: NA
CDR3 protein: CASSQNSLNTEAFF
CDR3 DNA: TGTGCCAGCAGCCAAAACAGCTTGAACACTGAAGCTTTCTTT

V gene: TRBV12-3/TRBV12-4
clone size: NA
J gene: TRBJ2-3
D gene: NA
CDR3 protein: CASSLSGSDTQYF
CDR3 DNA: TGTGCCAGCAGCCTAAGCGGGTCGGATACGCAGTATTTT

V gene: TRBV4-1
clone size: many
J gene: TRBJ2-1
D gene: TRBD1
CDR3 protein: CASSPPGQGYNEQFF
CDR3 DNA: TGCGCCAGCAGCCCTCCCGGACAGGGTTACAATGAGCAGTTCTTC

V gene: TRBV15
clone size: few
J gene: TRBJ2-5
D gene: TRBD2
CDR3 protein: CATSSGGGRETQYF
CDR3 DNA: TGTGCCACCAGCAGCGGGGGGGGCCGCGAGACCCAGTACTTC

V gene: TRBV10-3
clone size: many
J gene: TRBJ2-2
D gene: NA
CDR3 protein: CAISDAGTTEPGELFF
CDR3 DNA: TGTGCCATCAGCGATGCCGGGACCACGGAACCCGGGGAGCTGTTTTTT

V gene: TRBV4-3
clone size: NA
J gene: TRBJ2-3
D gene: TRBD2
CDR3 protein: CASSQEVAGGRTDTQYF
CDR3 DNA: TGCGCCAGCAGCCAAGAGGTAGCGGGGGGCCGCACAGATACGCAGTATTTT

V gene: TRBV15
clone size: NA
J gene: TRBJ1-1
D gene: NA
CDR3 protein: CATREDTEAFF
CDR3 DNA: TGTGCCACCCGGGAGGACACTGAAGCTTTCTTT

V gene: TRBV7-9
clone size: NA
J gene: TRBJ2-5
D gene: TRBD2
CDR3 protein: CASEARGGETQYF
CDR3 DNA: TGTGCCAGCGAAGCACGGGGGGGAGAGACCCAGTACTTC

V gene: TRBV15
clone size: NA
J gene: TRBJ2-7
D gene: NA
CDR3 protein: CATSRDLYRTYEQYF
CDR3 DNA: TGTGCCACCAGCAGAGATCTGTACAGAACCTACGAGCAGTACTTC

V gene: TRBV9
clone size: few
J gene: TRBJ1-3
D gene: NA
CDR3 protein: CASSDRNTIYF
CDR3 DNA: TGTGCCAGCAGCGACAGAAACACCATATATTTT

V gene: TRBV13
clone size: NA
J gene: TRBJ2-3
D gene: TRBD2
CDR3 protein: CASSLEREPADTQYF
CDR3 DNA: TGTGCCAGCAGCTTAGAGCGGGAGCCAGCAGATACGCAGTATTTT

V gene: TRBV20-1
clone size: few
J gene: TRBJ1-3
D gene: NA
CDR3 protein: CSAHTPPPGNTIYF
CDR3 DNA: TGCAGTGCTCACACCCCCCCTCCCGGAAACACCATATATTTT

V gene: TRBV5-5
clone size: NA
J gene: TRBJ2-1
D gene: TRBD2
CDR3 protein: CASSFWRGGGEQFF
CDR3 DNA: TGTGCCAGCAGCTTCTGGCGGGGGGGCGGAGAGCAGTTCTTC